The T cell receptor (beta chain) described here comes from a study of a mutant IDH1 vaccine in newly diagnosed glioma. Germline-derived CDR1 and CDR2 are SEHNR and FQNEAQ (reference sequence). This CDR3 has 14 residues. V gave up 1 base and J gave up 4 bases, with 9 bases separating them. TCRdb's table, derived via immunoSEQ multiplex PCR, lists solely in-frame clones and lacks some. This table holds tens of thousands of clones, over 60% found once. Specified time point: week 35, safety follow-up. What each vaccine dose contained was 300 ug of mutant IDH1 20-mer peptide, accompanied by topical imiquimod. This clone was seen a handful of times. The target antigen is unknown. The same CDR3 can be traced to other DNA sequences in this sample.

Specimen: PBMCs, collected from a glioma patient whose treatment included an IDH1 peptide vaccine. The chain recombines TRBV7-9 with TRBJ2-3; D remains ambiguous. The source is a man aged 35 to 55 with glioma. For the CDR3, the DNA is TGTGCCAGCAGCTTAGGGTTGGGTGCAGATACGCAGTATTTT. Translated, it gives CASSLGLGADTQYF.